One and the same sample provided the 18 T cell receptor beta chains below, sequenced in a study of cytomegalovirus exposure and HLA in healthy donors (dated by TCRdb to the late 2010s). Receptor amplification or capture employed the immunoSEQ multiplex PCR assay. TCRdb obtained this table from immuneACCESS and retained in-frame rearrangements with V and J assigned. These tables miss some clones; where compared with another copy, unresolved V genes account for less than half of the shortfall, and the remainder is unexplained. This sample is represented by 180,000 or so clones; approximately 89% of them were singletons. The ten top clones hold around 7.2% of the sample. Specimen: PBMCs. Receptors originate from a man between 25 and 39 years old in good health and CMV-seropositive.

The V gene is TRBV19, the J gene TRBJ1-2; D is perhaps TRBD1 (5 bases). V was cut by 5 bases and J by 8 bases, with 12 bases left in between. Germline V gives CDR1 LNHDA, CDR2 SQIVND (reference sequence). The CDR3 extends over 12 amino acids. The CDR3 nucleotides read TGTGCCAGTAGTGGCCCGGGGCGCGGCTACACCTTC. This gives the protein CASSGPGRGYTF.

Here the CDR3 DNA reads TGTGCCAGCCAGACTAGCGGGGGCACAGATACGCAGTATTTT. Translating it yields CASQTSGGTDTQYF. V usage is TRBV6-5 and J usage is TRBJ2-3, with 11 bases lining up with TRBD2. The CDR3 spans 14 residues. Per germline, CDR1 MNHEY and CDR2 SVGAGI. J was trimmed by 1 base and V by 8 bases; bases with no gene match: 2.

The rearrangement joins TRBV2 to TRBJ2-7; 13 nucleotides align to TRBD2. The J segment lost 4 bases and the V segment lost 5 bases, leaving 5 bases of the junction unmatched. CDR1 and CDR2 (germline): SNHLY, FYNNEI. The CDR3 sequence is 15 residues long. The CDR3 sequence: CASSLTSGGRYEQYF. In DNA form, the CDR3 reads TGTGCCAGCAGTCTGACTAGCGGGGGGAGGTACGAGCAGTACTTC.

CDR3 nucleotide sequence: TGTGCCTGGGGGGAGCCTCCGAACACTGAAGCTTTCTTT. Translated, it gives CAWGEPPNTEAFF. The chain employs TRBV30 and TRBJ1-1, with D unresolved. The CDR3 loop spans 13 amino acids. Germline V lookup: CDR1 GTSNPN, CDR2 SVGIG (reference sequence). Trimming stripped 5 bases from V and 1 base from J, with 11 bases between.

The chain has TRBV20-1 and TRBJ1-1, with 7 bases that match TRBD1. The CDR3 has 11 amino acids. Germline-derived CDR1 and CDR2 are DFQATT and SNEGSKA (reference sequence). V shed 8 bases, J shed 7 bases, and the junction held 7 bases outside the gene matches. The CDR3 nucleotides are TGCAGTCCTTATACAGGGGATGAAGCTTTCTTT. This sequence encodes CSPYTGDEAFF.

This chain links TRBV5-6 with TRBJ2-7, with 8 bases that match TRBD2. After removal of 0 bases from V and 6 bases from J, the junction contained 5 bases not matched to a gene. The CDR3 consists of 14 residues. CDR1 and CDR2 from the germline V gene are SGHDT and YYEEEE. For the CDR3, the DNA is TGTGCCAGCAGCTTGGGGAGACTAGCGACCGAGCAGTACTTC. Its protein is CASSLGRLATEQYF. The full variable domain, completed using reference TRBV5-6 and TRBJ2-7, is DAGVTQSPTHLIKTRGQQVTLRCSPKSGHDTVSWYQQALGQGPQFIFQYYEEEERQRGNFPDRFSGHQFPNYSSELNVNALLLGDSALYLCASSLGRLATEQYFGPGTRLTVT.

The chain recombines TRBV14 with TRBJ1-2; D is ambiguous. Germline loops: CDR1 SGHDN, CDR2 FVKESK. There are 12 residues in the CDR3. Trimming shortened V by 0 bases and J by 5 bases, and 4 bases separated the two germline ends. This CDR3 reads CASSQDWYGYTF. The CDR3 DNA reads TGTGCCAGCAGCCAAGATTGGTATGGCTACACCTTC. The full variable domain, in which reference TRBV14 and TRBJ1-2 provide the parts outside the CDR3, is EAGVTQFPSHSVIEKGQTVTLRCDPISGHDNLYWYRRVMGKEIKFLLHFVKESKQDESGMPNNRFLAERTGGTYSTLKVQPAELEDSGVYFCASSQDWYGYTFGSGTRLTVV.

The rearrangement uses TRBV4-3 and TRBJ2-6, with 7 bases aligning to TRBD2. The CDR3 runs 15 residues. J gave up 4 bases and V 5 bases, and 5 bases lay outside the gene matches. Germline assignment: CDR1 LGHNA and CDR2 YSLEER. The CDR3 DNA reads as TGCGCCAGCAGCGCGGGGGTAGCGGGGGCCAACGTCCTGACTTTC. Amino acid sequence: CASSAGVAGANVLTF.

The V and J genes are TRBV5-1 and TRBJ2-3; no clear D gene. Germline CDR1 SGHRS, CDR2 YFSETQ. The V gene lost 4 bases and the J gene lost 5 bases, with 14 bases spanning the gap. CDR3 size: 14 residues. The CDR3 spells CASSRTEFGDTQYF. The DNA of the CDR3 is TGCGCCAGCAGCCGAACGGAATTTGGAGATACGCAGTATTTT.

V usage is TRBV6-4 and J usage is TRBJ1-5; 7 bases match TRBD1. The CDR3 has 14 amino acids. CDR1 is MRHNA, CDR2 SNTAGT, per germline. With V trimmed by 6 bases and J by 7 bases, 9 bases remained unmatched. The CDR3 loop is CASRTTGAGQPQHF. In DNA form, the CDR3 reads TGTGCCAGCAGAACTACAGGGGCGGGGCAGCCCCAGCATTTT.

The count of this clone is one. The chain joins TRBV29-1 to TRBJ1-3; TRBD1 matches 7 bases. CDR1 is SQVTM, CDR2 ANQGSEA, per germline. The junction had 5 bases not matched to a gene; V was cut back by 6 bases and J by 3 bases. The CDR3 runs 13 residues. CDR3 residues: CSVTQGGGNTIYF. The DNA of the CDR3 is TGCAGCGTGACTCAGGGGGGTGGAAACACCATATATTTT.

The DNA for the CDR3 is TGTGCCAGCAGTGAATGGAGGACAGGGGACTATGGCTACACCTTC. Encoded protein: CASSEWRTGDYGYTF. The chain is built from TRBV6-1 and TRBJ1-2; 9 bases line up with TRBD1. The CDR3 totals 15 residues. V was clipped by 2 bases and J by 3 bases; unmatched bases: 4. From germline, CDR1 is MNHNS and CDR2 SASEGT.

The rearrangement uses TRBV30 and TRBJ1-2; D possibly corresponds to TRBD1 (6 bases). The CDR3 length is 14 residues. V was clipped by 2 bases and J by 5 bases, with 15 bases between them. Looked up from germline, CDR1 is GTSNPN and CDR2 is SVGIG (reference sequence). Written as DNA, the CDR3 is TGTGCCTGGAGTCCGGACAGACATATTTATGGCTACACCTTC. It specifies CAWSPDRHIYGYTF.

This chain links TRBV9 with TRBJ2-3; the D gene is possibly TRBD2 (5 bases). The CDR3 spans 16 residues. Trimming removed 1 base at V and 3 bases at J, with 15 bases between. Germline V gene data show CDR1 as SGDLS and CDR2 as YYNGEE. DNA of the CDR3: TGTGCCAGCAGCGTATATGACGGGGTAGGGACAGATACGCAGTATTTT. Translating it yields CASSVYDGVGTDTQYF.

The CDR3: CASIRGGGSAYEQYF. DNA for the CDR3: TGTGCCAGCATTCGGGGTGGGGGTTCTGCCTACGAGCAGTACTTC. The chain recombines TRBV6-1 with TRBJ2-7, with D perhaps TRBD1 or TRBD2 (5 bases each). The CDR3 contains 15 residues. Trimming cost V 7 bases and J 2 bases, with 18 bases left between them. CDR1 and CDR2 (germline): MNHNS, SASEGT.

The V gene is TRBV30, the J gene TRBJ1-2, with 7 bases fitting TRBD1. The CDR3 consists of 12 residues. Germline V gene data show CDR1 as GTSNPN and CDR2 as SVGIG (reference sequence). V was pared by 7 bases and J by 8 bases, with 10 bases of the junction left unmatched. For the CDR3, the DNA is TGTGCCTCCGGGACTGGAGGGGGCGGCTACACCTTC. Translating gives CASGTGGGGYTF.

The V gene is TRBV20-1, the J gene TRBJ2-1; no reliable D call. Germline CDR1 DFQATT, CDR2 SNEGSKA (reference sequence). Trimming shortened V by 0 bases and J by 10 bases, and 7 bases separated the two germline ends. The CDR3 consists of 11 residues. CDR3 nucleotide sequence: TGCAGTGCTAGAGACGATGCAGAGCAGTTCTTC. This encodes CSARDDAEQFF.

This clone appeared a few times. This chain links TRBV4-1 with TRBJ1-1; 7 bases map to TRBD1. The V gene's germline CDR1 is MGHRA and CDR2 YSYEKL. V lost 5 bases, J lost 1 base, and 7 bases stayed unmatched. The CDR3 is 15 amino acids. The CDR3 loop reads CASSYYRTGNTEAFF. CDR3 nucleotide sequence: TGCGCCAGCAGCTATTACCGGACAGGGAACACTGAAGCTTTCTTT.